The entry below gives a single TCR beta chain sequence along with its context. This record comes from a study of blood T cells in healthy people across ages. Next came a second PCR, run for 7 to 11 cycles, which used a sample-barcoded 5' primer along with a J-beta primer mix. Every sample gave at least 3 million paired-end reads containing CDR3. TCRdb fed the 5' RACE reads into MiXCR, producing one record per CDR3 protein. The sample records some 700,000 distinct CDR3 sequences, roughly 45% being singletons. The CDR3 spans 10 residues. V gave up 11 bases and J gave up 12 bases, with 16 bases separating them.

The chain uses TRBV12-3 or TRBV12-4 and TRBJ2-5; a possible D gene is TRBD1 (7 bases). This receptor was obtained from a woman in her sixties or seventies in good health. The sequenced material came from blood. The CDR3 sequence is CAHPGGTEYF. DNA of the CDR3: TGTGCCCACCCCGGCGGGACAGAGTACTTC.